The text below deals with one T cell receptor beta chain. This specimen comes from a study of blood T cell dynamics during melanoma immunotherapy. Study background: Patients with metastatic melanoma got pembrolizumab or nivolumab-ipilimumab as first-line care.

Every bulk PBMC sample received the same 350 ng of DNA. Libraries were prepared by immunoSEQ multiplex PCR; TCRdb keeps only in-frame clonotypes and omits some of them. The sample holds about 7,300 clones, roughly 86% seen once. This CDR3 is 15 amino acids long. Between the trimmed V and J ends, which lost 8 bases and 0 bases, there was a span of 14 bases. Germline lookup yields CDR1 MDHEN and CDR2 SYDVKM. As to time point: week 3, after first cycle of checkpoint inhibitor. Blood was drawn before treatment and at week 3 after checkpoint blockade. Disease control meant complete response, partial response or stable disease at 12 weeks.

This chain connects TRBV28 to TRBJ1-3; D uncertain. The TCR originated in a human donor with melanoma. Sequenced material: blood, taken from a patient treated with checkpoint blockade. CDR3 amino acids: CASGFWESSGNTIYF. CDR3 nucleotide sequence: TGTGCCAGCGGGTTTTGGGAAAGCTCTGGAAACACCATATATTTT.